The TCR beta chain under discussion was sequenced for a study of molecular identifiers for immune sequencing clone quantification. Study as a whole: Sequencing covered four of five parts into which replicate RNA from about 20,000 or 100,000 naive CD8 cells was split.

This clonotype was counted at least ten times. What it binds is not known. The study, taken as a whole, reports: Barcode sharing among identical TCR molecules could make large clones appear smaller. In naive cells, under 1% of molecules belonged to clones above 20 RNA copies, against over 97% in effector cells.

Sorted naive CD8 T cells were those defined as CD8+CD4-CCR7+CD45RA+. The CDR3 loop spans 17 amino acids. CDR1 and CDR2 from the germline V gene are SEHNR and FQNEAQ (reference sequence). V lost 5 bases, J lost 4 bases, and 17 bases stayed unmatched. Using its own MiXCR run on the PCR reads, TCRdb lists one record per CDR3 protein. Of fewer than 350,000 distinct CDR3 sequences detected, about 21% appear once; the ten largest clones hold approximately 0.84%. The sequence came from a human donor in good health. Some libraries in this study had Jurkat cell RNA spiked in. The material sequenced was naive CD8+ T cells from blood, with Jurkat cell RNA spiked in. Documented subset: FACS-sorted CD8+CD4-CCR7+CD45RA+ naive T cells. The V gene is TRBV7-9, the J gene TRBJ2-7; TRBD1 agrees at 7 bases. The CDR3 DNA follows: TGTGCCAGCAGCCACCCTAGGGACAGTCCACAAGGGTACGAGCAGTACTTC. This codes for CASSHPRDSPQGYEQYF.